A selection of T cell receptor beta chains follows, all from one sample in a study of blood T cell repertoires in COVID-19. Using immunoSEQ multiplex PCR, the repertoire was profiled, and TCRdb retains in-frame clones only, with some absent. The data show hundreds of thousands of clones, around 91% seen once. The sequenced sample consisted of PBMCs or T cells enriched from blood (not recorded which). These receptors were taken from a woman aged 18 to 35 who had recovered from COVID-19. The CDR3 runs from the conserved cysteine through the conserved F or W. D genes are given only for firm matches. A row's size may be missing; if present it is once, few, many or a size class.

>once|NA|TRBV28|TRBJ2-5
CASGAETQYF
TGTGCCAGCGGGGCAGAGACCCAGTACTTC
>NA|TRBD1|TRBV27|TRBJ1-1
CASSLRGLTEAFF
TGTGCCAGCAGTTTGAGGGGGCTCACTGAAGCTTTCTTT
>NA|TRBD1|TRBV3-1/TRBV3-2|TRBJ1-2
CAVDEEGARTF
TGTGCCGTTGATGAGGAGGGGGCTAGAACCTTC
>NA|TRBD1|TRBV7-9|TRBJ1-2
CASSLDRGYGYTF
TGTGCCAGCAGCTTAGACAGGGGCTATGGCTACACCTTC
>NA|TRBD2|TRBV29-1|TRBJ2-5
CSIGLAPQETQYF
TGCAGCATCGGACTAGCGCCCCAAGAGACCCAGTACTTC
>NA|TRBD2|TRBV9|TRBJ2-5
CASSSGTSGGETQYF
TGTGCCAGCAGCTCCGGGACTAGCGGGGGCGAGACCCAGTACTTC
>NA|NA|TRBV4-1|TRBJ1-5
CASSQGGGDQPQHF
TGCGCCAGCAGCCAAGGGGGAGGGGATCAGCCCCAGCATTTT
>NA|NA|TRBV27|TRBJ2-3
CASMSGASDTQYF
TGTGCCAGCATGTCAGGGGCCTCAGATACGCAGTATTTT
>NA|NA|TRBV5-1|TRBJ1-2
CASSLGGDYGYTF
TGCGCCAGCAGCCTAGGAGGTGACTATGGCTACACCTTC
>NA|NA|TRBV27|TRBJ1-1
CASSLWPNTEAFF
TGTGCCAGCAGCCTGTGGCCGAACACTGAAGCTTTCTTT
>NA|NA|TRBV19|TRBJ1-6
CASSISGVGSPLHF
TGTGCCAGTAGTATATCCGGGGTCGGTTCACCCCTCCACTTT
>NA|TRBD1|TRBV24-1|TRBJ1-5
CATSGQTGAGSNQPQHF
TGTGCCACCAGTGGCCAGACAGGGGCCGGCAGCAATCAGCCCCAGCATTTT
>NA|NA|TRBV28|TRBJ1-1
CASSSPRAPPHTEAFF
TGTGCCAGCAGTTCCCCGAGGGCCCCTCCACACACTGAAGCTTTCTTT
>NA|TRBD1|TRBV5-1|TRBJ2-5
CASSRGTAQETQYF
TGCGCCAGCAGCCGAGGGACAGCCCAAGAGACCCAGTACTTC